This note documents a single T cell receptor beta chain sequence. Its specificity is not known. The data originate from a study of T cell clonotyping in hematopoietic cell transplantation. Findings and caveats of the study: Without cell sorting, CD4 versus CD8 contributions remain unresolved. Few recipient clonotypes overlapped donors; over 97% were de novo at given depth.

Germline CDR1 and CDR2: GTSNPN and SVGIG (reference sequence). The CDR3 is 15 residues long. V gave up 5 bases and J gave up 3 bases; unmatched junction bases: 8. Sequencing was performed with immunoSEQ multiplex PCR; in TCRdb, only in-frame clones are kept and a portion is missing. The data hold some 17,000 clones, with about 71% observed a single time. The TCR originated in a woman aged 60-75 years in good health. Some clones in this sample may be carry-over from other donors' samples. The chain joins TRBV30 to TRBJ1-3; 9 bases line up with TRBD1. Sample: peripheral blood mononuclear cells. The CDR3 spells CAWGTGNVFGNTIYF. Here the CDR3 DNA reads TGTGCCTGGGGGACAGGGAATGTCTTTGGAAACACCATATATTTT.